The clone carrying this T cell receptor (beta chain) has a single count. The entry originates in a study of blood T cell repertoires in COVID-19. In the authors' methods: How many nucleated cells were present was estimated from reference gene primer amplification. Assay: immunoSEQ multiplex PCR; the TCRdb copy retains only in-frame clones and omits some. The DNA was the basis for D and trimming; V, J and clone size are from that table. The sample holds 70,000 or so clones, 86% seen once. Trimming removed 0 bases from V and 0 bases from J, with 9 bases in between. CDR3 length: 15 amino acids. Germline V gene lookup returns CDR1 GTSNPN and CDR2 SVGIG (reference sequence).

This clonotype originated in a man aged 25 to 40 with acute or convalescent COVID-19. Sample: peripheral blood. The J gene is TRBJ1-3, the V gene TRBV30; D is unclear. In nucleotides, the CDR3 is TGTGCCTGGAGTGTAAGTCTATTCTCTGGAAACACCATATATTTT. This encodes CAWSVSLFSGNTIYF. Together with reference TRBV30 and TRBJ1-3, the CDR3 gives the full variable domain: SQTIHQWPATLVQPVGSPLSLECTVEGTSNPNLYWYRQAAGRGLQLLFYSVGIGQISSEVPQNLSASRPQDRQFILSSKKLLLSDSGFYLCAWSVSLFSGNTIYFGEGSWLTVV.